Following are 31 T cell receptor beta chains from one sample sequenced in a study of blood T cell repertoires in COVID-19. Sequenced by immunoSEQ multiplex PCR; TCRdb stores in-frame clones only, minus some. The sample carries some 300,000 clones, around nine tenths recorded once. Sequenced material: PBMCs or T cells enriched from blood (not recorded which). Receptors originate from a woman aged 60 to 75 in a cohort exposed to, infected with or recovered from COVID-19 (not recorded which).

The rearrangement links TRBV9 to TRBJ1-2, with a possible D match to TRBD1 (6 bases). CDR3 length equals 15 residues. Germline V gene lookup returns CDR1 SGDLS and CDR2 YYNGEE. Trimming cost V 0 bases and J 3 bases, with 12 bases left between them. CDR3 residues: CASSVEGGRDYGYTF. The CDR3 DNA sequence: TGTGCCAGCAGCGTAGAAGGGGGAAGGGACTATGGCTACACCTTC.

The chain recombines TRBV2 with TRBJ2-7; 7 nucleotides line up with TRBD1. V lost 7 bases and J lost 0; bases outside the gene matches: 6. Germline-derived CDR1 and CDR2 are SNHLY and FYNNEI. This CDR3 is 14 amino acids long. CDR3 amino acids: CASKARDSSYEQYF. In DNA form, the CDR3 reads TGTGCCAGCAAGGCCCGGGACAGCTCCTACGAGCAGTACTTC.

V and J are TRBV7-8 and TRBJ1-4; perhaps TRBD1 as D (6 bases). Germline-derived CDR1 and CDR2 are SGHVS and FQNEAQ. This CDR3 comprises 16 residues. Trimming shortened V by 5 bases and J by 0 bases, and 13 bases separated the two germline ends. Here the CDR3 DNA reads TGTGCCAGCAGCCCCAGTACAGGGTCAACTAATGAAAAACTGTTTTTT. Translation gives CASSPSTGSTNEKLFF.

This chain links TRBV9 with TRBJ1-6, with a tentative D call TRBD1 (6 bases). V lost 2 bases and J 6 bases, leaving 12 bases between the germline ends. CDR1 SGDLS and CDR2 YYNGEE come from the germline V gene. CDR3 size: 15 residues. The CDR3 protein is CASSVTGTPNSPLHF. As DNA, the CDR3 is TGTGCCAGCAGCGTCACCGGGACACCTAATTCACCCCTCCACTTT. Based on the CDR3 plus reference TRBV9 and TRBJ1-6, the full variable domain is DSGVTQTPKHLITATGQRVTLRCSPRSGDLSVYWYQQSLDQGLQFLIQYYNGEERAKGNILERFSAQQFPDLHSELNLSSLELGDSALYFCASSVTGTPNSPLHFGNGTRLTVT.

This sequence joins TRBV7-3 and TRBJ2-1, with D possibly matching TRBD2 (6 bases). CDR1 is SGHTA, CDR2 FQGTGA, per germline. The V end was cut by 2 bases, the J end by 9 bases, with 17 bases between. The CDR3 runs 15 residues. CDR3 sequence reads: CASSLSGGSWGEQFF. The DNA of the CDR3 is TGTGCCAGCAGCTTATCTGGGGGGAGCTGGGGTGAGCAGTTCTTC.

The chain uses TRBV7-2 and TRBJ1-4, with 7 bases lining up with TRBD1. V lost 4 bases to trimming and J lost 7 bases; unmatched junction nucleotides: 6. CDR1 is SGHTA and CDR2 is FQGNSA in the germline V gene. This CDR3 spans 14 amino acids. Here the CDR3 DNA reads TGTGCCAGCAGCTACCCTGGACAGGCTGAAAAACTGTTTTTT. Its translation: CASSYPGQAEKLFF.

In this sample, this clone turned up a few times. This chain uses TRBV14 with TRBJ1-6; D might be TRBD1 (5 bases). Germline values: CDR1 SGHDN, CDR2 FVKESK. The CDR3 has 16 amino acids. V lost 1 base, J lost 4 bases, and 11 bases lay in between. CDR3 sequence reads: CASSQVAGTYNSPLHF. In DNA form, the CDR3 reads TGTGCCAGCAGCCAAGTAGCGGGGACGTATAATTCACCCCTCCACTTT.

J is TRBJ2-3 and V is TRBV20-1; 15 nucleotides align to TRBD2. The ends lost 3 bases at V and 2 bases at J; junction bases unmatched: 6. Germline-derived CDR1 and CDR2 are DFQATT and SNEGSKA (reference sequence). The CDR3 length is 17 residues. Here the CDR3 DNA reads TGCAGTGCTAGTGCCGGGACTAGCGGGAGGTCCACAGATACGCAGTATTTT. It encodes CSASAGTSGRSTDTQYF.

The V call is TRBV11-2, the J call TRBJ2-5, with 10 bases matching TRBD1. V lost 1 base, J lost 5 bases, and 4 bases stayed unmatched. Germline assignment: CDR1 SGHAT and CDR2 FQNNGV. The CDR3 spans 15 residues. The CDR3 protein is CASSLGTGGQETQYF. CDR3 bases: TGTGCCAGCAGCTTAGGGACAGGGGGTCAGGAGACCCAGTACTTC.

The sample holds one count of this clone. The rearrangement links TRBV2 to TRBJ1-5; 7 nucleotides agree with TRBD1. Germline trimming cut 1 base from V and 6 bases from J; bases unmatched to any gene: 3. In germline, CDR1 is SNHLY, CDR2 FYNNEI. The CDR3 runs to 14 residues. CDR3 DNA sequence: TGTGCCAGCAGTGAAGGACAGGGATCTCAGCCCCAGCATTTT. It encodes CASSEGQGSQPQHF.

The chain recombines TRBV15 with TRBJ1-2; D remains ambiguous. The CDR3 totals 14 residues. With 0 bases removed from V and 7 bases from J, the gap between germline ends came to 12 bases. Per the germline V gene, CDR1 is LNHNV and CDR2 is YYDKDF (reference sequence). The CDR3 sequence: CATSREAGLSGYTF. CDR3 DNA: TGTGCCACCAGCAGAGAAGCAGGATTAAGTGGCTACACCTTC.

V is TRBV7-3 and J is TRBJ2-5; 8 nucleotides match TRBD2. Germline V gene lookup returns CDR1 SGHTA and CDR2 FQGTGA. With 3 bases clipped from V and 5 bases from J, the junction kept 2 bases outside the gene matches. This CDR3 spans 13 amino acids. The CDR3 sequence: CASSFREGETQYF. The CDR3 coding sequence is TGTGCCAGCAGCTTTCGGGAGGGGGAGACCCAGTACTTC.

In this sample, this clone turned up once. The V and J genes are TRBV5-8 and TRBJ2-3; 12 bases line up with TRBD2. Unmatched junction bases numbered 7, after V lost 3 bases and J lost 5 bases. From germline, CDR1 is SGHTS and CDR2 YDEGEE. This CDR3 comprises 16 residues. The CDR3 DNA follows: TGTGCCAGCAGCTACGGACTAGCGGGAATCTTAGATACGCAGTATTTT. It codes for CASSYGLAGILDTQYF. Complete variable domain (other parts from reference TRBV5-8 and TRBJ2-3): EAGVTQSPTHLIKTRGQQATLRCSPISGHTSVYWYQQALGLGLQFLLWYDEGEERNRGNFPPRFSGRQFPNYSSELNVNALELEDSALYLCASSYGLAGILDTQYFGPGTRLTVL.

The chain uses TRBV27 and TRBJ1-1, with D tentatively TRBD1 (5 bases). Germline assignment: CDR1 MNHEY and CDR2 SMNVEV (reference sequence). The CDR3 extends over 14 amino acids. V lost 6 bases to trimming and J lost 0 bases, with 11 bases between them. Written as DNA, the CDR3 is TGTGCCAGCAGCCCGGGACTCATGAACACTGAAGCTTTCTTT. Encoded protein: CASSPGLMNTEAFF.

The chain carries TRBV7-8 and TRBJ2-1; TRBD2 agrees at 11 bases. J lost 3 bases, V lost 4 bases, and 5 bases had no gene match. This CDR3 has 16 residues. Germline loops: CDR1 SGHVS, CDR2 FQNEAQ. CDR3 residues: CASSSQTSGVYNEQFF. CDR3 coding DNA: TGTGCCAGCAGCTCCCAGACTAGCGGGGTCTACAATGAGCAGTTCTTC.

V is TRBV7-9 and J is TRBJ2-6; 7 nucleotides align to TRBD1. The junction had 3 bases not matched to a gene; V was cut back by 5 bases and J by 5 bases. Germline loops: CDR1 SEHNR, CDR2 FQNEAQ (reference sequence). The CDR3 has 14 amino acids. The CDR3 bases are TGTGCCAGCAGCGGACAGGAGCGGGCCAACGTCCTGACTTTC. This codes for CASSGQERANVLTF.

This chain links TRBV6-9 with TRBJ1-5; D not resolved. V lost 0 bases and J lost 6, with 12 bases in between. The CDR3 has 15 residues. Germline-derived CDR1 and CDR2 are MNHGY and SVAAGI. CDR3 sequence (DNA): TGTGCCAGCAGTTATTCTAGTGCCTCGATTCAGCCCCAGCATTTT. Amino acid sequence: CASSYSSASIQPQHF.

V usage is TRBV11-3 and J usage is TRBJ2-3; tentatively, D is TRBD2 (7 bases). Germline values: CDR1 SGHNT, CDR2 YENEEA. This CDR3 comprises 15 residues. Deletions cut 4 bases from V and 5 bases from J, with 16 bases between. The CDR3 is CASSSNREGVDTQYF. As DNA, the CDR3 is TGTGCCAGCAGCTCGAACAGGGAGGGAGTAGATACGCAGTATTTT.

The chain couples TRBV6-6 to TRBJ1-2, with D possibly matching TRBD1 (5 bases). The CDR3 has 14 amino acids. V shed 4 bases and J shed 4 bases, with 13 bases lying between them. From germline, CDR1 is MNHNY and CDR2 SVGAGI (reference sequence). The CDR3: CASSSRGEGYGYTF. For the CDR3, the DNA is TGTGCCAGCAGTTCTCGGGGGGAAGGCTATGGCTACACCTTC.

The chain couples TRBV19 to TRBJ2-1, with 10 positions matching TRBD2. Germline V gene lookup returns CDR1 LNHDA and CDR2 SQIVND (reference sequence). CDR3 length: 16 residues. The V segment lost 6 bases and the J segment 4 bases; nucleotides outside the gene matches: 9. The CDR3 sequence: CASRGRVAGGYNEQFF. The CDR3 DNA is TGTGCCAGTAGGGGCCGGGTAGCGGGAGGTTACAATGAGCAGTTCTTC.

This chain connects TRBV6-6 to TRBJ1-3, with 7 bases aligning to TRBD1. The CDR3 length is 17 residues. Germline V lookup: CDR1 MNHNY, CDR2 SVGAGI (reference sequence). J lost 2 bases, V lost 5 bases, and 12 bases had no gene match. The CDR3 region has the DNA TGTGCCAGCAGTCAAATAAACAGGGGACGGACTGGAAACACCATATATTTT. Translated: CASSQINRGRTGNTIYF.

The chain couples TRBV30 to TRBJ2-6; D uncertain. V was cut by 2 bases and J by 1 base, with 15 bases left in between. The CDR3 extends over 17 amino acids. Germline V gene data show CDR1 as GTSNPN and CDR2 as SVGIG (reference sequence). CDR3 loop: CAWSPLAGKSGANVLTF. The CDR3, as DNA: TGTGCCTGGAGTCCCCTCGCAGGAAAGTCTGGGGCCAACGTCCTGACTTTC.

The chain links TRBV2 to TRBJ1-1; the match to TRBD1 covers 7 bases. This CDR3 comprises 12 residues. V gave up 5 bases and J gave up 9 bases; unmatched junction bases: 6. The germline gives CDR1 SNHLY, CDR2 FYNNEI. For the CDR3, the DNA is TGTGCCAGCAGTCATAGACAGGGCAAAGCTTTCTTT. Translated, it gives CASSHRQGKAFF.

This clone showed up just a few times. V and J are TRBV7-6 and TRBJ1-5, with 7 nucleotides matching TRBD1. Unmatched junction bases numbered 5, after V lost 3 bases and J lost 6 bases. This CDR3 spans 14 amino acids. Germline V CDR1 and CDR2: SGHVS, FNYEAQ. DNA for the CDR3: TGTGCCAGCAGCTTTTACAGGGGCGGTCAGCCCCAGCATTTT. Encoded protein: CASSFYRGGQPQHF.

The V call is TRBV18, the J call TRBJ1-1; 8 nucleotides agree with TRBD1. Germline assignment: CDR1 KGHSH and CDR2 LQKENI. J was trimmed by 2 bases and V by 3 bases; bases with no gene match: 2. There are 14 residues in the CDR3. Here the CDR3 reads CASSPDRVNTEAFF. CDR3 bases: TGTGCCAGCTCACCGGACAGGGTCAACACTGAAGCTTTCTTT. The full variable domain, in which reference TRBV18 and TRBJ1-1 provide the parts outside the CDR3, is NAGVMQNPRHLVRRRGQEARLRCSPMKGHSHVYWYRQLPEEGLKFMVYLQKENIIDESGMPKERFSAEFPKEGPSILRIQQVVRGDSAAYFCASSPDRVNTEAFFGQGTRLTVV.

The chain carries TRBV21-1 and TRBJ2-7; the table's D gene call, TRBD2, was not cross checked with the DNA. TRBV21-1 is shown as a pseudogene. This CDR3 has 19 residues. CDR3 in amino acids: CASSKAHHSPSGSGYEQYF. As DNA, the CDR3 is TGTGCCAGCAGCAAAGCGCATCATAGCCCCAGCGGGAGCGGTTACGAGCAGTACTTC.

The V gene is TRBV2, the J gene TRBJ2-3; 13 bases match TRBD2. The J segment lost 3 bases and the V segment lost 3 bases, leaving 9 bases of the junction unmatched. The CDR3 contains 18 residues. Germline CDR1 SNHLY, CDR2 FYNNEI. CDR3: CASSETGLAGRETDTQYF. CDR3 coding DNA: TGTGCCAGCAGTGAGACGGGACTAGCGGGGAGAGAGACAGATACGCAGTATTTT.

The chain carries TRBV6-5 and TRBJ2-2; 8 bases fit TRBD2. J lost 2 bases, V lost 2 bases, and 4 bases had no gene match. Germline lookup yields CDR1 MNHEY and CDR2 SVGAGI. CDR3 length: 16 amino acids. CDR3 in amino acids: CASSYIAGGNTGELFF. The CDR3 nucleotides are TGTGCCAGCAGTTACATTGCGGGAGGTAACACCGGGGAGCTGTTTTTT.

The V call is TRBV7-8, the J call TRBJ1-2; TRBD1 might be the D (6 bases). V was shortened by 2 bases and J by 7 bases, with 11 bases between the two germline ends. The CDR3 is made up of 13 amino acids. Germline assignment: CDR1 SGHVS and CDR2 FQNEAQ. This CDR3 is CASSLQGFGGYTF. The CDR3 nucleotides read TGTGCCAGCAGCTTACAGGGGTTCGGTGGCTACACCTTC.

This clone was counted a few times. The V gene is TRBV6-1, the J gene TRBJ2-7; a weak D match, TRBD2 (6 bases). Germline CDR1 reads MNHNS; CDR2 reads SASEGT. The CDR3 is made up of 15 amino acids. V was shortened by 2 bases and J by 7 bases, with 18 bases between the two germline ends. CDR3 coding DNA: TGTGCCAGCAGTGAATCGTATGACGGGAGTTCTGAGCAGTACTTC. This encodes CASSESYDGSSEQYF.

This chain uses TRBV9 with TRBJ2-3; TRBD2 is a possible D gene (6 bases). CDR3 length: 16 residues. Per the germline V gene, CDR1 is SGDLS and CDR2 is YYNGEE. V lost 0 bases to trimming and J lost 2 bases, with 13 bases between them. CDR3 bases: TGTGCCAGCAGCGTAGGGGGTAGCGGCGACACAGATACGCAGTATTTT. Translating gives CASSVGGSGDTDTQYF.